This T cell receptor beta chain is from a study of T cell repertoires in cytomegalovirus infection. General observations from the study: Summed frequency of public TCR beta families distinguished CMV carriers with the relevant HLA.

This clonotype occurred a few times. What it binds is not known. V was pared by 6 bases and J by 8 bases, with 13 bases between. CDR1 is DFQATT and CDR2 is SNEGSKA in the germline V gene (reference sequence). The CDR3 extends over 11 amino acids. TCRdb recomputed calls from the reads with MiXCR, one row per CDR3 protein. The top ten clones hold around a sixth of a sample with about 230,000 distinct CDR3 sequences, about 23% of them seen once. The TCR comes from a human donor in good health (CMV status not recorded). Some clones in this sample may be carry-over from other donors' samples. Sequencing was done on a sample of CD8+ T cells from PBMCs. The gene calls are TRBV20-1 and TRBJ1-1, with a tentative D call TRBD1 (6 bases). In DNA, the CDR3 is TGCAGTGCCCCACAGGGAGGGGAAGCTTTCTTT. Amino acids: CSAPQGGEAFF.